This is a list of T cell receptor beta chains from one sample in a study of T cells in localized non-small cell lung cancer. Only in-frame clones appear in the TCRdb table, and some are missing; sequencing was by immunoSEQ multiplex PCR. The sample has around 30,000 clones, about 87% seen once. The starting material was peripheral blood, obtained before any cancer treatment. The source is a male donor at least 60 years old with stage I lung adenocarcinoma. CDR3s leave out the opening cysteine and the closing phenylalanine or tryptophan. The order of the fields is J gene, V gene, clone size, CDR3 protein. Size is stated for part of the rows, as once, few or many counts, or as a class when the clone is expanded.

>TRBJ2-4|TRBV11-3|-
ASSLVRPPRKNIQY
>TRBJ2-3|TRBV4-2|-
ASSQDLQGALDTQY
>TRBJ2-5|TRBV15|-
ATSRGSPGRETQY
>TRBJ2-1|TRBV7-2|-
ASSLSGQAYNEQF
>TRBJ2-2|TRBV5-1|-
ASTSGDLTGELF
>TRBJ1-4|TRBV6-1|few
ASRHGTTNEKLF
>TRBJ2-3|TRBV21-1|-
ASRDEADTQY
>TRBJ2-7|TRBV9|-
ASSVDGQTPYEQY
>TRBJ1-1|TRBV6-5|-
ASSYSYGTEAF
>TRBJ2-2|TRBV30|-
AWSVGGYTGELF
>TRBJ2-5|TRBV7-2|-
ASSLGGSGGSGTQY
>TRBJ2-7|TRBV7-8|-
ASSRQGSSYEQY
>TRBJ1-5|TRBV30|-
AWSATTGNQPQH
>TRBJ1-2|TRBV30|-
ACQGQVYGYT
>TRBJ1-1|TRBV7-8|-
ASSSPTWNTEAF
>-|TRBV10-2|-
ASARQGAEQY
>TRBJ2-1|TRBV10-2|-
ASSLLSVNEQF
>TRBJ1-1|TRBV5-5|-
ASSPGHPLNTEAF
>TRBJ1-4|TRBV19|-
ASSTGTGTEKLF
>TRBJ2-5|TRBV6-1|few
ASSDSRPAGETQY
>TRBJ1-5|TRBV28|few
ASSQLNQPQH
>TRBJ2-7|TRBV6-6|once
ASSPGTAYEQY
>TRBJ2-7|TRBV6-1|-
ASSEDRSSYEQY
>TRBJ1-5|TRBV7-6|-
ASSLQAGPSNQPQH
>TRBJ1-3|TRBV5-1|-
ASSLDGAGNTIY
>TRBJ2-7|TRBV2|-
ASSDWQGTYEQY
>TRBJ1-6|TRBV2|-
ASRSGQANSPLH
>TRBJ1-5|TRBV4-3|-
ASSQGGDGQPQH
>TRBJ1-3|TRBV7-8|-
ASSLEQLRSGNTIY
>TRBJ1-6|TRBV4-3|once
ASSQGRGVNSPLH
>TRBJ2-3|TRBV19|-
ASSTLGAGTDTQY
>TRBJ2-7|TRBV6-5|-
ASSPTGALSYEQY